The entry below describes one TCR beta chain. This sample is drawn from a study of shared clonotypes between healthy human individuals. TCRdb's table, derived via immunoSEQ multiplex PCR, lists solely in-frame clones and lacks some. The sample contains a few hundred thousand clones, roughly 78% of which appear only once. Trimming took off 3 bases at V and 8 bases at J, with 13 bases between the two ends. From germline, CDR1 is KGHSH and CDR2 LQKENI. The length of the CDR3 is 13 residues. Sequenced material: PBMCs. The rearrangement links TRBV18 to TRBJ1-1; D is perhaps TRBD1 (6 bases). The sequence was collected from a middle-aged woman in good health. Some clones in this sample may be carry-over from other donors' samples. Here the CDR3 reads CASSPSGGHEAFF. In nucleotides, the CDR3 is TGTGCCAGCTCACCCTCCGGGGGGCACGAAGCTTTCTTT.